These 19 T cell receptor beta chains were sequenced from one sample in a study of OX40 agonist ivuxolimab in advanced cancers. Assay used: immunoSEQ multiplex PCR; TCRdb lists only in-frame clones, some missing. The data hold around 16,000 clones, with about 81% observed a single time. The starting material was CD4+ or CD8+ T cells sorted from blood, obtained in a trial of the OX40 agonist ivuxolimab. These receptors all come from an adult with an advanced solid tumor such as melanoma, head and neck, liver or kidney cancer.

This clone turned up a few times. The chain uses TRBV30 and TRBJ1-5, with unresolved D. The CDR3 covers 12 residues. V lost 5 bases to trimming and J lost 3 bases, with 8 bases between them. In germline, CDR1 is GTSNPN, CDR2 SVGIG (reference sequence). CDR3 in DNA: TGTGCCTGGGGACCGCTCAATCAGCCCCAGCATTTT. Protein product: CAWGPLNQPQHF.

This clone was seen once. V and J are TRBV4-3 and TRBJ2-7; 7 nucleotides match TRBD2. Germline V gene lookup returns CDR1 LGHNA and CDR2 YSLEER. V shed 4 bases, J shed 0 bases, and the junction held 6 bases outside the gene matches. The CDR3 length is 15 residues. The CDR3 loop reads CASSPDWGGSYEQYF. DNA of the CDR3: TGCGCCAGCAGCCCAGATTGGGGGGGCTCCTACGAGCAGTACTTC.

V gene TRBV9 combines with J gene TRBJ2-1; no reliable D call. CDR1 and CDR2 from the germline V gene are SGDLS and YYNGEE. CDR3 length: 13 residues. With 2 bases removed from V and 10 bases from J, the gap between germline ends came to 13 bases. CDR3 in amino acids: CASSVVEFGEQFF. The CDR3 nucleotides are TGTGCCAGCAGCGTCGTAGAGTTCGGGGAGCAGTTCTTC.

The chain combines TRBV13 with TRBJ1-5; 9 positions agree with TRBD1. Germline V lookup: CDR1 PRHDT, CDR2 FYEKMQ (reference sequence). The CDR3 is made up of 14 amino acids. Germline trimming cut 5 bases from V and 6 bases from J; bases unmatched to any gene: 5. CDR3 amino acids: CASSQGTGSQPQHF. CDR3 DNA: TGTGCCAGCAGCCAAGGGACAGGGAGTCAGCCCCAGCATTTT.

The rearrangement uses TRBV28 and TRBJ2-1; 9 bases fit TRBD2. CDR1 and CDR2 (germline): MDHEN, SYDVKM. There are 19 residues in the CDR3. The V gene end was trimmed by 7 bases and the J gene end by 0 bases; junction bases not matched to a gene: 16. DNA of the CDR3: TGTGCCAGCACCCATCGTTATGTGACTAGCGGTCGCTCCTACAATGAGCAGTTCTTC. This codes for CASTHRYVTSGRSYNEQFF.

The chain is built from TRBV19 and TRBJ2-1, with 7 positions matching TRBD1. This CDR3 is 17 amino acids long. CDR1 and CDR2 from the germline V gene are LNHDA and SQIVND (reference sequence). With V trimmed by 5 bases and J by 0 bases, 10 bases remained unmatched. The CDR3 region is CASSSDRNGGSYNEQFF. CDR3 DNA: TGTGCCAGTAGTTCGGACAGGAATGGGGGCTCCTACAATGAGCAGTTCTTC.

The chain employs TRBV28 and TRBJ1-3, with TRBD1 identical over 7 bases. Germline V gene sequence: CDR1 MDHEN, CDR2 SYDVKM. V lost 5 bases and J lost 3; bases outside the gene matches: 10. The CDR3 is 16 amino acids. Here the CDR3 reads CASSNLDRVRGNTIYF. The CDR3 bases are TGTGCCAGCAGTAACCTCGACAGGGTTCGTGGAAACACCATATATTTT.

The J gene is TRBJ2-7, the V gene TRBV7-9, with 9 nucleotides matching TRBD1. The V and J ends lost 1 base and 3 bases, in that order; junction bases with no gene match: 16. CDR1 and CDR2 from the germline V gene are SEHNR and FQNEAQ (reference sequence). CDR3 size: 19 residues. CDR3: CASSLEGQGIPIYGYEQYF. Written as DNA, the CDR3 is TGTGCCAGCAGCTTAGAGGGACAGGGAATACCGATTTATGGCTACGAGCAGTACTTC.

The CDR3 bases are TGTGCCAGCAGTGGGCTAGCGGGAACGAATGAGCAGTTCTTC. This codes for CASSGLAGTNEQFF. This chain uses TRBV6-4 with TRBJ2-1; 9 bases map to TRBD2. CDR1 and CDR2 from the germline V gene are MRHNA and SNTAGT. Trimming at V came to 4 bases and at J to 7 bases, leaving 5 bases not matched to a gene. This CDR3 comprises 14 residues.

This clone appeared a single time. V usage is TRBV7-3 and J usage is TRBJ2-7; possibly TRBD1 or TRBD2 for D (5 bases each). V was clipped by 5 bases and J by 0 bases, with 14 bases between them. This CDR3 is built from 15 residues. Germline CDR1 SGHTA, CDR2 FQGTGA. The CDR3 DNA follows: TGTGCCAGCAGCGTAGGGACGGCTAGCTCCTACGAGCAGTACTTC. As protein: CASSVGTASSYEQYF.

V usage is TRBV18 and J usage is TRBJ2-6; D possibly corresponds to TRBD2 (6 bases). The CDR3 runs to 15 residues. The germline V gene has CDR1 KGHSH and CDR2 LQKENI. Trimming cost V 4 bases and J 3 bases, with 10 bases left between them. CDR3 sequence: CASSRPGVGANVLTF. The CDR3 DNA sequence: TGTGCCAGCTCACGACCGGGGGTTGGGGCCAACGTCCTGACTTTC.

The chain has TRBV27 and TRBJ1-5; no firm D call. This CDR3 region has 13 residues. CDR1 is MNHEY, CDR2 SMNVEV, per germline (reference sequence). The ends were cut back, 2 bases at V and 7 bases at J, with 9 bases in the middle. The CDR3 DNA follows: TGTGCCAGCAGTTTAACCCTCGACCAGCCCCAGCATTTT. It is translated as CASSLTLDQPQHF.

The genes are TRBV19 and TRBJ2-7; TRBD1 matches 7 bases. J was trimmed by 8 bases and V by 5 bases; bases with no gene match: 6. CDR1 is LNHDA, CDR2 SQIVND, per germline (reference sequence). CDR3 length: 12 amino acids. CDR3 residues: CASSSGTEKQYF. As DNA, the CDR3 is TGTGCCAGTAGTTCCGGGACAGAGAAGCAGTACTTC.

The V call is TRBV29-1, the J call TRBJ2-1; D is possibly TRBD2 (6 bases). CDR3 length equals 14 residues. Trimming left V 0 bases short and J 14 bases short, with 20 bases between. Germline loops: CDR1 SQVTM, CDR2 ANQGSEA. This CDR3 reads CSVEDSIAAAYEFF. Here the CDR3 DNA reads TGCAGCGTTGAAGATTCAATAGCGGCCGCGTACGAGTTCTTC.

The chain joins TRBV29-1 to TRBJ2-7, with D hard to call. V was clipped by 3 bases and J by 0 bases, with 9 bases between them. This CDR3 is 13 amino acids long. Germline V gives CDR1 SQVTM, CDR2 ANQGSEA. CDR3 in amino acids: CSVDRIDSYEQYF. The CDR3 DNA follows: TGCAGCGTTGACCGAATCGACTCCTACGAGCAGTACTTC.

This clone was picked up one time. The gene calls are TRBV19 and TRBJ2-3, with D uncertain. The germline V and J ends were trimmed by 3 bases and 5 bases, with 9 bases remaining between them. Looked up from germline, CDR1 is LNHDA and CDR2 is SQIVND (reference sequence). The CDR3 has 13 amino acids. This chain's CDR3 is CASSMASGDTQYF. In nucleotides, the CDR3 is TGTGCCAGTAGTATGGCGTCTGGAGATACGCAGTATTTT.

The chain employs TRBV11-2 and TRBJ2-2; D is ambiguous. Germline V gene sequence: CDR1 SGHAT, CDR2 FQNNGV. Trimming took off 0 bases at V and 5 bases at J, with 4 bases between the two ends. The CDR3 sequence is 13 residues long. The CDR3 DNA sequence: TGTGCCAGCAGCTTAGAAGGGACCGGGGAGCTGTTTTTT. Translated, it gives CASSLEGTGELFF.

CDR3 DNA: TGTGCCAGCAGCTTGGTAGGGGAAGGCTACACCTTC. Translating gives CASSLVGEGYTF. V usage is TRBV5-6 and J usage is TRBJ1-2; perhaps TRBD1 as D (5 bases). Germline CDR1 is SGHDT and CDR2 is YYEEEE. V lost 0 bases, J lost 8 bases, and 8 bases lay in between. This CDR3 is built from 12 residues. The variable domain in full, with the rest retrieved from reference TRBV5-6 and TRBJ1-2, is DAGVTQSPTHLIKTRGQQVTLRCSPKSGHDTVSWYQQALGQGPQFIFQYYEEEERQRGNFPDRFSGHQFPNYSSELNVNALLLGDSALYLCASSLVGEGYTFGSGTRLTVV.

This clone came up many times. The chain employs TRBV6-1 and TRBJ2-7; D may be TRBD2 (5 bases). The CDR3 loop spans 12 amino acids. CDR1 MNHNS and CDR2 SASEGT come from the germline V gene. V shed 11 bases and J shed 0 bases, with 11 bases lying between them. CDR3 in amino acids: CALAVSSYEQYF. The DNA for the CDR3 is TGTGCCCTAGCAGTGAGCTCCTACGAGCAGTACTTC.